The 18 T cell receptor beta chains listed next were all sequenced from one sample in a study of blood T cell repertoires in COVID-19. The table came from immunoSEQ multiplex PCR; TCRdb's copy has only in-frame clones and leaves some out. The sample holds around 260,000 clones; 70% to 90% are singletons and the top ten take about 4.1%. The sequencing input was PBMCs or T cells enriched from blood (not recorded which). The receptors were gathered from a woman in her 30s who had recovered from COVID-19.

The chain recombines TRBV7-6 with TRBJ2-7, with 12 bases aligning to TRBD2. Germline-derived CDR1 and CDR2 are SGHVS and FNYEAQ. Trimming removed 2 bases from V and 2 bases from J; junction bases left unmatched: 4. The CDR3 covers 16 residues. The CDR3 DNA reads as TGTGCCAGCAGCTTATCGACTAGCGGGGGAACCTACGAGCAGTACTTC. Protein sequence: CASSLSTSGGTYEQYF.

The rearrangement joins TRBV29-1 to TRBJ1-3; D remains ambiguous. The CDR3 covers 16 residues. The ends were cut back, 4 bases at V and 0 bases at J, with 16 bases in the middle. From germline, CDR1 is SQVTM and CDR2 ANQGSEA. Written as DNA, the CDR3 is TGCAGCGTTGTTCGTTTGGAGACCAACTCTGGAAACACCATATATTTT. Translation: CSVVRLETNSGNTIYF.

The count of this clone is one. The rearrangement joins TRBV29-1 to TRBJ1-4; D is possibly TRBD1 (6 bases). The CDR3 consists of 14 residues. Trimming took 3 bases from V and 7 from J, leaving 15 bases between them. Germline CDR1 reads SQVTM; CDR2 reads ANQGSEA. This CDR3 reads CSVEVGTSGEKLFF. The CDR3 bases are TGCAGCGTTGAGGTTGGGACATCAGGTGAAAAACTGTTTTTT.

V gene TRBV5-1 combines with J gene TRBJ1-6; TRBD1 might be the D (5 bases). CDR1 is SGHRS and CDR2 is YFSETQ in the germline V gene. The CDR3 runs to 15 residues. V was pared by 0 bases and J by 8 bases, with 12 bases between. The CDR3 DNA is TGCGCCAGCAGCTTGGCCCAGGGCGTCGATTCACCCCTCCACTTT. Translating it yields CASSLAQGVDSPLHF.

V gene TRBV11-2 combines with J gene TRBJ2-3; 9 positions agree with TRBD2. The CDR3 contains 16 residues. Trimming cost V 2 bases and J 5 bases; bases outside gene matches: 8. Germline loops: CDR1 SGHAT, CDR2 FQNNGV. The CDR3 coding sequence is TGTGCCAGCAGCTTAATACTGGCGGGAGGGGGAGATACGCAGTATTTT. This codes for CASSLILAGGGDTQYF.

The J gene is TRBJ2-4, the V gene TRBV5-6; D gene unclear. CDR3 length equals 15 residues. Germline CDR1 and CDR2: SGHDT and YYEEEE. Trimming shortened V by 2 bases and J by 2 bases, and 11 bases separated the two germline ends. The CDR3 loop reads CASSFFSQTKNIQYF. DNA of the CDR3: TGTGCCAGCAGCTTTTTTTCACAGACCAAAAACATTCAGTACTTC.

This chain joins TRBV4-1 and TRBJ1-1, with D perhaps TRBD1 (5 bases). Trimming took 1 base from V and 1 from J, leaving 13 bases between them. CDR3 size: 16 residues. From germline, CDR1 is MGHRA and CDR2 YSYEKL. The DNA of the CDR3 is TGCGCCAGCAGCCAAGCCGCAGGGTTGGGGAACACTGAAGCTTTCTTT. Translation gives CASSQAAGLGNTEAFF.

Concerning this clone: In the same sample, other DNA sequences code for this CDR3. This chain joins TRBV3-1 (or the pseudogene TRBV3-2) and TRBJ1-1; maybe TRBD1 (6 bases). The CDR3 has 14 amino acids. With 4 bases removed from V and 0 bases from J, the gap between germline ends came to 9 bases. Germline CDR1 is LGHDT and CDR2 is YNNKEL (reference sequence). The chain's CDR3 is CASSPTGMNTEAFF. The CDR3 DNA is TGTGCCAGCAGCCCGACAGGAATGAACACTGAAGCTTTCTTT.

This clone was counted ten times or more. This sequence joins TRBV15 and TRBJ1-1; 9 bases fit TRBD1. Germline CDR1 is LNHNV and CDR2 is YYDKDF (reference sequence). The J segment lost 5 bases and the V segment lost 3 bases, leaving 7 bases of the junction unmatched. This CDR3 has 15 amino acids. CDR3 DNA sequence: TGTGCCACCAGCAGTGGGGACAGGGTGTCGACTGAAGCTTTCTTT. It specifies CATSSGDRVSTEAFF.

As regards this clone: At one end, the junction sequence differs from germline, possibly due to a read error. The chain recombines TRBV6-1 with TRBJ1-5, with D perhaps TRBD1 (6 bases). This CDR3 has 14 amino acids. Germline V gene lookup returns CDR1 MNHNS and CDR2 SASEGT. This chain's CDR3 is CASREGTFYQPQHF. In nucleotides, the CDR3 is TGTGCCAGCAGAGAAGGGACATTCTATCAGCCCCAGCATTTT.

The chain recombines TRBV7-3 with TRBJ1-2, with 9 bases lining up with TRBD1. This CDR3 region has 14 residues. Trimming took 0 bases from V and 4 from J; bases not matched to a gene: 0. Germline V gene data show CDR1 as SGHTA and CDR2 as FQGTGA. Here the CDR3 reads CASSLTGQGYGYTF. CDR3 bases: TGTGCCAGCAGCTTAACGGGACAGGGCTATGGCTACACCTTC.

The chain employs TRBV5-4 and TRBJ2-1; 9 nucleotides line up with TRBD1. The CDR3 contains 15 residues. The germline V gene encodes CDR1 SGHNT and CDR2 YYREEE (reference sequence). V lost 0 bases and J lost 5; bases outside the gene matches: 3. The CDR3 is CASSLVGQGNNEQFF. The DNA for the CDR3 is TGTGCCAGCAGCTTGGTGGGACAGGGTAACAATGAGCAGTTCTTC. Together with reference TRBV5-4 and TRBJ2-1, the CDR3 gives the full variable domain: ETGVTQSPTHLIKTRGQQVTLRCSSQSGHNTVSWYQQALGQGPQFIFQYYREEENGRGNFPPRFSGLQFPNYSSELNVNALELDDSALYLCASSLVGQGNNEQFFGPGTRLTVL.

The rearrangement uses TRBV19 and TRBJ2-2; the match to TRBD1 covers 11 bases. This CDR3 comprises 15 residues. The germline V gene encodes CDR1 LNHDA and CDR2 SQIVND (reference sequence). V was pared by 6 bases and J by 4 bases, with 4 bases of the junction left unmatched. In DNA, the CDR3 is TGTGCCAGTAGCCCGGGACAGGGGGGCACCGGGGAGCTGTTTTTT. It specifies CASSPGQGGTGELFF. The full variable domain, its missing parts supplied by reference TRBV19 and TRBJ2-2, is DGGITQSPKYLFRKEGQNVTLSCEQNLNHDAMYWYRQDPGQGLRLIYYSQIVNDFQKGDIAEGYSVSREKKESFPLTVTSAQKNPTAFYLCASSPGQGGTGELFFGEGSRLTVL.

The rearrangement uses TRBV12-3 or TRBV12-4 and TRBJ1-4; TRBD1 might be the D (5 bases). V lost 2 bases and J lost 6, with 7 bases in between. The CDR3 is 13 residues long. The CDR3 DNA is TGTGCCAGCAGTTTAACGACAGATGAAAAACTGTTTTTT. Translating it yields CASSLTTDEKLFF.

The genes are TRBV6-4 and TRBJ2-2; no clear D. The CDR3 is made up of 12 amino acids. CDR1 MRHNA and CDR2 SNTAGT come from the germline V gene. The V end was cut by 6 bases, the J end by 5 bases, with 7 bases between. CDR3 loop: CASSGFTGELFF. The CDR3 DNA follows: TGTGCCAGCAGCGGGTTTACCGGGGAGCTGTTTTTT.

This clone showed up just a few times. The J gene is TRBJ1-4, the V gene TRBV15; no clear D. Trimming left V 0 bases short and J 0 bases short, with 5 bases between. The CDR3 contains 15 residues. The germline CDR1 and CDR2 sequences are LNHNV and YYDKDF (reference sequence). CDR3 in amino acids: CATSRDSTTNEKLFF. The CDR3 nucleotides read TGTGCCACCAGCAGAGACAGTACAACTAATGAAAAACTGTTTTTT.

The V gene is TRBV7-8, the J gene TRBJ2-3; TRBD2 agrees at 12 bases. V was clipped by 5 bases and J by 2 bases; unmatched bases: 5. The CDR3 is 16 amino acids. CDR1 is SGHVS and CDR2 is FQNEAQ in the germline V gene. The CDR3 DNA sequence: TGTGCCAGCAGCAGATGGACTAGCGGGAACACAGATACGCAGTATTTT. It specifies CASSRWTSGNTDTQYF.

CDR3 region: CASSPDTALNTIYF. In nucleotides, the CDR3 is TGTGCCAGCAGCCCCGACACGGCCTTGAACACCATATATTTT. The chain carries TRBV7-9 and TRBJ1-3; D unclear. The CDR3 totals 14 residues. V gave up 5 bases and J gave up 7 bases, with 15 bases separating them. CDR1 and CDR2 (germline): SEHNR, FQNEAQ (reference sequence). The whole variable domain, filled in from reference TRBV7-9 and TRBJ1-3, reads DTGVSQNPRHKITKRGQNVTFRCDPISEHNRLYWYRQTLGQGPEFLTYFQNEAQLEKSRLLSDRFSAERPKGSFSTLEIQRTEQGDSAMYLCASSPDTALNTIYFGEGSWLTVV.